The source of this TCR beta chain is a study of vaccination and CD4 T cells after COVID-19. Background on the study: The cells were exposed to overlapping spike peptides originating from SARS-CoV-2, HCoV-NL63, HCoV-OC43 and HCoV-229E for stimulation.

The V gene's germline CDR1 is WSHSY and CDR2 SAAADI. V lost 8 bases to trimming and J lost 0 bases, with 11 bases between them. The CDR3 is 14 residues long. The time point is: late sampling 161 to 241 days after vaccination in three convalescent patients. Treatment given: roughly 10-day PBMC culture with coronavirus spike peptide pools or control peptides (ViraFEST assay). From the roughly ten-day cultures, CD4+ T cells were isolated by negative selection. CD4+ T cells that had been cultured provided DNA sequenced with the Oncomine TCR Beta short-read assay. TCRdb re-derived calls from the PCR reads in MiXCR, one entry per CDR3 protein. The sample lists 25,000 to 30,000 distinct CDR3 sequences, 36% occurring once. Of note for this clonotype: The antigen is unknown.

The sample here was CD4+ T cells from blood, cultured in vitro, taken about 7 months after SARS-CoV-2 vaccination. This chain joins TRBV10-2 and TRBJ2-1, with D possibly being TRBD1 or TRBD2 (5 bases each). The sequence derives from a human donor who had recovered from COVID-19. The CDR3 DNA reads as TGCGCCAGCCGGGACGGTAACTCCTACAATGAGCAGTTCTTC. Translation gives CASRDGNSYNEQFF.